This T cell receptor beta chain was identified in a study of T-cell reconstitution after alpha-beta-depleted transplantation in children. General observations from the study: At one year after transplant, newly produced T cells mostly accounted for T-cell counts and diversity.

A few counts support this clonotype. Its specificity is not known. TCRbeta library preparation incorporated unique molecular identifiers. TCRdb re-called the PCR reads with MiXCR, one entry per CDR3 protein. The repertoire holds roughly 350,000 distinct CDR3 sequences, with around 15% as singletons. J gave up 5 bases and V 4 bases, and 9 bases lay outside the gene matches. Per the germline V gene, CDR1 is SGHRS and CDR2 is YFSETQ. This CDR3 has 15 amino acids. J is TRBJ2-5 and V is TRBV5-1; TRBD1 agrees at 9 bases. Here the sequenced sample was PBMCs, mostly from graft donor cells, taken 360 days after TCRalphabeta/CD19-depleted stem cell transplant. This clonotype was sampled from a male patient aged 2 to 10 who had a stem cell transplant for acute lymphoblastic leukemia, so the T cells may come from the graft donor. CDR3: CASSDSTGGGETQYF. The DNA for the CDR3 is TGCGCCAGCAGCGACTCGACAGGGGGTGGGGAGACCCAGTACTTC.